Listed here are 20 T cell receptor beta chains from one sample, sequenced in a study of blood T cell repertoires in COVID-19. Repertoires were generated with immunoSEQ multiplex PCR, while TCRdb's copy carries only in-frame clones and drops some. The table shows almost 250,000 clones, with about 84% occurring only once. Sequencing was carried out using peripheral blood. Receptors were obtained from an elderly woman with COVID-19, enrolled during active disease.

This chain joins TRBV7-6 and TRBJ1-1; D is unresolved. The CDR3 is 11 residues long. Germline assignment: CDR1 SGHVS and CDR2 FNYEAQ. The CDR3 loop is CVSGENTEAFF. Written as DNA, the CDR3 is TGTGTGAGCGGGGAGAACACTGAAGCTTTCTTT.

The rearrangement uses TRBV19 and TRBJ2-2; tentatively, D is TRBD1 (5 bases). CDR1 LNHDA and CDR2 SQIVND come from the germline V gene (reference sequence). V was clipped by 7 bases and J by 1 base, with 10 bases between them. This CDR3 is 14 amino acids long. As DNA, the CDR3 is TGTGCCAGTAAGGTAACAGGGAACACCGGGGAGCTGTTTTTT. Its protein is CASKVTGNTGELFF. Full variable domain (rest looked up from reference TRBV19 and TRBJ2-2): DGGITQSPKYLFRKEGQNVTLSCEQNLNHDAMYWYRQDPGQGLRLIYYSQIVNDFQKGDIAEGYSVSREKKESFPLTVTSAQKNPTAFYLCASKVTGNTGELFFGEGSRLTVL.

The V and J genes are TRBV30 and TRBJ1-1; no clear D. The V and J ends lost 3 bases and 0 bases respectively, with 2 bases between them. Germline V gene data show CDR1 as GTSNPN and CDR2 as SVGIG (reference sequence). The CDR3 contains 11 residues. The CDR3 spells CAWSLNTEAFF. CDR3 DNA: TGTGCCTGGAGCTTGAACACTGAAGCTTTCTTT.

The rearrangement joins TRBV7-6 to TRBJ2-5; 7 bases agree with TRBD1. Trimming cost V 3 bases and J 4 bases; bases outside gene matches: 5. Germline CDR1 SGHVS, CDR2 FNYEAQ. This CDR3 spans 14 amino acids. The CDR3 protein is CASSFLQGRETQYF. CDR3 bases: TGTGCCAGCAGCTTCCTACAGGGGCGAGAGACCCAGTACTTC.

The chain joins TRBV14 to TRBJ1-4, with D perhaps TRBD1 (6 bases). V lost 2 bases, J lost 3 bases, and 10 bases lay in between. CDR1 and CDR2 (germline): SGHDN, FVKESK. This CDR3 is built from 15 residues. This CDR3 reads CASSQQGWANEKLFF. DNA for the CDR3: TGTGCCAGCAGCCAACAGGGGTGGGCTAATGAAAAACTGTTTTTT.

This rearrangement joins TRBV30 to TRBJ1-5, with TRBD1 identical over 7 bases. The CDR3 spans 14 residues. The germline gives CDR1 GTSNPN, CDR2 SVGIG (reference sequence). V shed 0 bases, J shed 6 bases, and the junction held 5 bases outside the gene matches. The CDR3 protein is CAWSVKGGSQPQHF. CDR3 sequence (DNA): TGTGCCTGGAGTGTAAAAGGGGGCAGTCAGCCCCAGCATTTT.

This CDR3 reads CASTRGGLDEKLFF. The CDR3 nucleotides read TGTGCCAGCACCCGGGGGGGTTTGGACGAAAAACTGTTTTTT. The chain combines TRBV5-4 with TRBJ1-4; maybe TRBD1 (5 bases). Looked up from germline, CDR1 is SGHNT and CDR2 is YYREEE (reference sequence). The V end was cut by 6 bases, the J end by 8 bases, with 17 bases between. The CDR3 runs to 14 residues.

This clone was seen only once. J is TRBJ1-1 and V is TRBV30, with no clear D. The CDR3 loop spans 10 amino acids. Trimming took off 3 bases at V and 6 bases at J, with 5 bases between the two ends. Germline V gives CDR1 GTSNPN, CDR2 SVGIG (reference sequence). CDR3 protein: CAWSFPEAFF. The CDR3 DNA is TGTGCCTGGAGCTTCCCTGAAGCTTTCTTT. The whole variable domain, remainder taken from reference TRBV30 and TRBJ1-1, is SQTIHQWPATLVQPVGSPLSLECTVEGTSNPNLYWYRQAAGRGLQLLFYSVGIGQISSEVPQNLSASRPQDRQFILSSKKLLLSDSGFYLCAWSFPEAFFGQGTRLTVV.

The chain is built from TRBV21-1 and TRBJ1-2. TRBV21-1 counts as a pseudogene. The CDR3 totals 16 residues. The CDR3 sequence is CASSAGIAHGNYGYTF. CDR3 nucleotide sequence: TGTGCCAGCAGCGCCGGAATAGCCCACGGAAACTATGGCTACACCTTC.

The gene calls are TRBV25-1 and TRBJ2-2; the match to TRBD1 covers 11 bases. Unmatched junction bases numbered 10, after V lost 3 bases and J lost 4 bases. This CDR3 comprises 18 residues. Germline V gives CDR1 MGHDK, CDR2 SYGVNS. The CDR3 coding sequence is TGTGCCAGCAGTGACCCCCCCGGGACAGGGGGATTCACCGGGGAGCTGTTTTTT. This gives the protein CASSDPPGTGGFTGELFF.

This clone was recorded once. The rearrangement uses TRBV11-1 and TRBJ2-7; tentatively, D is TRBD2 (5 bases). From germline, CDR1 is SGHAT and CDR2 FQDESV (reference sequence). V was trimmed by 0 bases and J by 2 bases, leaving 8 bases between them. The CDR3 is made up of 14 amino acids. The CDR3 sequence is CASSLAFGTYEQYV. The CDR3 nucleotides are TGTGCCAGCAGCTTAGCGTTCGGGACCTACGAGCAGTACGTC.

The chain links TRBV7-5 to TRBJ2-5; the table assigns TRBD1, which was not confirmed against the DNA. TRBV7-5 is flagged as a pseudogene. This CDR3 comprises 13 residues. The CDR3 nucleotides are TGTGTCAGAAGCCCGGGACAACAAGAGACCCAGTACTTC. Translating gives CVRSPGQQETQYF.

This chain joins TRBV5-1 and TRBJ1-4, with 7 positions matching TRBD1. The ends lost 2 bases at V and 9 bases at J; junction bases unmatched: 7. CDR1 is SGHRS and CDR2 is YFSETQ in the germline V gene. This CDR3 contains 14 residues. The CDR3 nucleotides are TGCGCCAGCAGCTTAGGACAGGAACCGAAAAAACTGTTTTTT. It encodes CASSLGQEPKKLFF.

The chain is built from TRBV11-2 and TRBJ2-5, with 11 bases aligning to TRBD2. V shed 3 bases, J shed 5 bases, and the junction held 8 bases outside the gene matches. The germline gives CDR1 SGHAT, CDR2 FQNNGV. The CDR3 contains 16 residues. The CDR3 bases are TGTGCCAGCAGCTTGGCCGTAGCGGGGGGGCAGGAGACCCAGTACTTC. Protein sequence: CASSLAVAGGQETQYF.

The V and J genes are TRBV10-2 and TRBJ2-7; the match to TRBD1 covers 9 bases. Germline trimming cut 6 bases from V and 1 base from J; bases unmatched to any gene: 10. The length of the CDR3 is 16 residues. From germline, CDR1 is WSHSY and CDR2 SAAADI. For the CDR3, the DNA is TGCGCCAGCAGCGATACCCTGACAGGGGGATCCTACGAGCAGTACGTC. Translating gives CASSDTLTGGSYEQYV.

The rearrangement links TRBV4-2 to TRBJ2-2; 7 nucleotides align to TRBD1. This CDR3 comprises 15 residues. Losses at the gene ends were 6 bases for V and 2 bases for J; bases not matched to a gene: 6. Germline V lookup: CDR1 LGHNA, CDR2 YNFKEQ. CDR3 nucleotides: TGTGCCAGCAGACAGACAGGGATTAACACCGGGGAGCTGTTTTTT. This translates into CASRQTGINTGELFF.

This sequence joins TRBV19 and TRBJ1-5; D unresolved. Germline lookup yields CDR1 LNHDA and CDR2 SQIVND (reference sequence). The CDR3 covers 14 residues. Between the trimmed V and J ends, which lost 6 bases and 1 base, there was a span of 10 bases. CDR3 nucleotide sequence: TGTGCCAGTAGAGTACCGGGAAGCAATCAGCCCCAGCATTTT. Protein product: CASRVPGSNQPQHF.

This rearrangement joins TRBV10-1 to TRBJ1-1; TRBD1 matches 8 bases. V was pared by 6 bases and J by 6 bases, with 6 bases of the junction left unmatched. The CDR3 sequence is 13 residues long. Germline loops: CDR1 WNHNN, CDR2 SYGVQD (reference sequence). CDR3: CASRRTGSAEAFF. CDR3 nucleotides: TGCGCCAGCAGGAGGACAGGGAGTGCTGAAGCTTTCTTT.

J is TRBJ2-7 and V is TRBV7-3; maybe TRBD1 (5 bases). Germline V lookup: CDR1 SGHTA, CDR2 FQGTGA. V was clipped by 5 bases and J by 5 bases, with 16 bases between them. CDR3 length equals 14 residues. The CDR3 loop reads CASSPGWEQDEQYF. CDR3 sequence (DNA): TGTGCCAGCAGCCCAGGCTGGGAACAGGACGAGCAGTACTTC.

This clone was detected only a few times. The chain is built from TRBV3-1 (or the pseudogene TRBV3-2) and TRBJ1-1; D ambiguous. The germline V gene has CDR1 LGHDT and CDR2 YNNKEL (reference sequence). V gave up 4 bases and J gave up 5 bases, with 11 bases separating them. The CDR3 has 13 amino acids. The chain's CDR3 is CASSRTAGTEAFF. The CDR3 DNA is TGTGCCAGCAGCCGCACGGCGGGAACTGAAGCTTTCTTT.